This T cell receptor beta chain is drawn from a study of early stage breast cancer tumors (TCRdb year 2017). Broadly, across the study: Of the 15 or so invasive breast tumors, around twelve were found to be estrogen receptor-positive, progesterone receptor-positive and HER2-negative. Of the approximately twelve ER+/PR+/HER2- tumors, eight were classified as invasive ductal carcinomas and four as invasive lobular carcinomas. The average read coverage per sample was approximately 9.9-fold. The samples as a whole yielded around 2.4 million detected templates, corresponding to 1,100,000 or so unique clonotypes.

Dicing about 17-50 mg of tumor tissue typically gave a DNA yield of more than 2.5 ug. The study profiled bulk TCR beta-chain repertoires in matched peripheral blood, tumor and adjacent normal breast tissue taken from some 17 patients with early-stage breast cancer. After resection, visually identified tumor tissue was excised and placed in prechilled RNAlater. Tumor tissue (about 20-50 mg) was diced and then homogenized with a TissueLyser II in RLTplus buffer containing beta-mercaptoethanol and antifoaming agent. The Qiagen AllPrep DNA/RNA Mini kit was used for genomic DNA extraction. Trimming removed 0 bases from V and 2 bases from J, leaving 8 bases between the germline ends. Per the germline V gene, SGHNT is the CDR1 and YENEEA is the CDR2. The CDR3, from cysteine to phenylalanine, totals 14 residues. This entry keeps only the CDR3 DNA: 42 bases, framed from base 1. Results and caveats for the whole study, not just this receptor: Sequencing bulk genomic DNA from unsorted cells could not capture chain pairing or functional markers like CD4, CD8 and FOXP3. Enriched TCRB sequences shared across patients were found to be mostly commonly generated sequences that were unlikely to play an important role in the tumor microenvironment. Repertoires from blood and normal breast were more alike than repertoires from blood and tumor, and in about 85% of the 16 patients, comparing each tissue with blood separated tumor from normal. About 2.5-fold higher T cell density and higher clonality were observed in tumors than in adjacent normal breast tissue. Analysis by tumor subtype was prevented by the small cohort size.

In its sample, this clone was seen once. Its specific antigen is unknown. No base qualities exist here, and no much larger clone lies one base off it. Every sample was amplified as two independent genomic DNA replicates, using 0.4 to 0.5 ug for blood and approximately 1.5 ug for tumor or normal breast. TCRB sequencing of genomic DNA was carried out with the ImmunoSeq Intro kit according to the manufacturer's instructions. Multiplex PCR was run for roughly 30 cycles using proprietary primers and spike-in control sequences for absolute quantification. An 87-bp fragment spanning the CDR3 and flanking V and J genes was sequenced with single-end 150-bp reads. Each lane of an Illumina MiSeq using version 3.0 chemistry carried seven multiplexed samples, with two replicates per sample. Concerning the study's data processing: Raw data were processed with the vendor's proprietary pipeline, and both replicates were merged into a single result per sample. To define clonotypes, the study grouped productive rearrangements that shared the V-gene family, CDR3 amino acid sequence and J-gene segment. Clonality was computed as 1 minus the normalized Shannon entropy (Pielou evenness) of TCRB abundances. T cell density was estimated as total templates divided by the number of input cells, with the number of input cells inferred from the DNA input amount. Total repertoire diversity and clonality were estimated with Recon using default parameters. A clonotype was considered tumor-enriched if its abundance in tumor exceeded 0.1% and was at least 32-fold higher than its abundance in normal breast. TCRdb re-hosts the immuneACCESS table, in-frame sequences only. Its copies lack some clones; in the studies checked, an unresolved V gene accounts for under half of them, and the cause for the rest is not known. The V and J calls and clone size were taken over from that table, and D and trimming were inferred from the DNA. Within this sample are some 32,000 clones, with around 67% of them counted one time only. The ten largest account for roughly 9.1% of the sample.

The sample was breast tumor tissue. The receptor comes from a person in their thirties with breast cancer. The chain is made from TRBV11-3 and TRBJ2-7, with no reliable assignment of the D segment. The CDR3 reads CASSLEGSTYEQYF. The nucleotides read TGTGCCAGCAGCTTAGAGGGCAGCACCTACGAGCAGTACTTC. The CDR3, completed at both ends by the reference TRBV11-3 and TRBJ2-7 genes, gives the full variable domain EAGVVQSPRYKIIEKKQPVAFWCNPISGHNTLYWYLQNLGQGPELLIRYENEEAVDDSQLPKDRFSAERLKGVDSTLKIQPAELGDSAVYLCASSLEGSTYEQYFGPGTRLTVT.